This T cell receptor beta chain stems from a study of T-cell reconstitution after alpha-beta-depleted transplantation in children. Study results and limitations: The origin of high day-60 TCRbeta diversity in some patients lay in surviving recipient T cells and thymic progenitors. After transplant, at about two months, alpha-beta T cells were reportedly derived from several hundred expanded graft clones. After one year, T-cell counts and TCRbeta diversity mostly came from new T cells.

The library targeted TCRbeta and was prepared with unique molecular identifiers. TCRdb ran MiXCR on the PCR reads and lists one entry per CDR3 protein. The sample contains 580,000 or so distinct CDR3 sequences, approximately 22% of which appear only once. A note on this clonotype: The antigen is unknown.

This CDR3 is 13 amino acids long. V shed 6 bases, J shed 7 bases, and the junction held 4 bases outside the gene matches. Germline V gene sequence: CDR1 DFQATT, CDR2 SNEGSKA (reference sequence). The TCR was taken from a boy in the first two years of life who had a stem cell transplant for acute myeloid leukemia, so the T cells may come from the graft donor. Sequenced here: PBMCs, mostly from graft donor cells, sampled 360 days after TCRalphabeta/CD19-depleted stem cell transplant. The rearrangement joins TRBV20-1 to TRBJ1-6; 9 nucleotides match TRBD1. The CDR3 DNA follows: TGCAGTGCCAGGGACAGGGCGAATTCACCCCTCCACTTT. It yields the protein CSARDRANSPLHF.